A single sample is the source of the 10 T cell receptor beta chains below, sequenced in a study of cytomegalovirus exposure and HLA in healthy donors. The PCR made use of 60 Vbeta and 13 Jbeta primers. Produced via immunoSEQ multiplex PCR; TCRdb's table is partial and in-frame only. Of approximately 220,000 clones in the sample, approximately 80% were seen once. Material for sequencing was PBMCs. Receptors originate from a man aged 25 to 40 in good health and CMV-seronegative.

The V gene is TRBV7-2, the J gene TRBJ2-2; the match to TRBD2 covers 10 bases. V was pared by 5 bases and J by 6 bases, with 9 bases of the junction left unmatched. Germline values: CDR1 SGHTA, CDR2 FQGNSA. The CDR3 length is 16 residues. The CDR3 DNA follows: TGTGCCAGCAGCCTAACCGGGACTAGCGCGGCCGGGGAGCTGTTTTTT. Translated: CASSLTGTSAAGELFF. The whole variable domain, filled in from reference TRBV7-2 and TRBJ2-2, reads GAGVSQSPSNKVTEKGKDVELRCDPISGHTALYWYRQSLGQGLEFLIYFQGNSAPDKSGLPSDRFSAERTGGSVSTLTIQRTQQEDSAVYLCASSLTGTSAAGELFFGEGSRLTVL.

This chain joins TRBV6-6 and TRBJ2-7; D may be TRBD2 (6 bases). The CDR3 contains 14 residues. The V gene lost 2 bases and the J gene lost 7 bases, with 15 bases spanning the gap. The germline V gene has CDR1 MNHNY and CDR2 SVGAGI (reference sequence). CDR3 DNA: TGTGCCAGCAGTTACAAGGGCAGGGAGGATGAGCAGTACTTC. Translated: CASSYKGREDEQYF.

The rearrangement joins TRBV7-9 to TRBJ2-6, with D hard to call. Germline V lookup: CDR1 SEHNR, CDR2 FQNEAQ (reference sequence). Trimming pared 0 bases from V and 1 base from J, leaving 7 bases between. The CDR3 runs 16 residues. This CDR3 reads CASSLAGASGANVLTF. The CDR3 region has the DNA TGTGCCAGCAGCTTAGCCGGTGCGTCTGGGGCCAACGTCCTGACTTTC.

The rearrangement uses TRBV5-5 and TRBJ1-1; TRBD1 agrees at 7 bases. V shed 4 bases, J shed 6 bases, and the junction held 3 bases outside the gene matches. Germline CDR1 and CDR2: SGHKS and YYEKEE (reference sequence). CDR3 length equals 12 residues. CDR3 protein: CASSGDSSEAFF. In DNA form, the CDR3 reads TGTGCCAGCAGCGGGGACAGCTCTGAAGCTTTCTTT.

The chain carries TRBV5-1 and TRBJ2-3, with D unresolved. This CDR3 is 11 amino acids long. Germline assignment: CDR1 SGHRS and CDR2 YFSETQ. Trimming stripped 6 bases from V and 5 bases from J, with 7 bases between. The chain's CDR3 is CASKLQDTQYF. The CDR3 DNA reads TGCGCCAGCAAATTACAAGATACGCAGTATTTT.

The CDR3 sequence is CASSQDFTGGVYEQYF. The CDR3 coding sequence is TGCGCCAGCAGCCAAGACTTTACAGGGGGCGTTTACGAGCAGTACTTC. V gene TRBV4-3 combines with J gene TRBJ2-7, with 9 bases matching TRBD1. The ends lost 0 bases at V and 4 bases at J; junction bases unmatched: 7. From germline, CDR1 is LGHNA and CDR2 YSLEER. The CDR3 has 16 amino acids.

The chain uses TRBV7-9 and TRBJ2-2; D possibly corresponds to TRBD2 (6 bases). The length of the CDR3 is 15 residues. Germline V gene lookup returns CDR1 SEHNR and CDR2 FQNEAQ (reference sequence). Trimming removed 5 bases at V and 6 bases at J, with 16 bases between. The CDR3 region is CASSLRGTGPGELFF. Here the CDR3 DNA reads TGTGCCAGCAGCCTACGGGGGACGGGGCCCGGGGAGCTGTTTTTT.

The V and J genes are TRBV20-1 and TRBJ2-7, with TRBD2 matching 7 bases. From germline, CDR1 is DFQATT and CDR2 SNEGSKA (reference sequence). This CDR3 spans 11 amino acids. V dropped 7 bases and J dropped 1; count of bases not matched to a gene: 1. The CDR3 region is CSVGGSYEQYF. DNA for the CDR3: TGCAGTGTGGGGGGGTCCTACGAGCAGTACTTC.

The J gene is TRBJ1-1, the V gene TRBV6-5; 9 nucleotides line up with TRBD1. With 2 bases clipped from V and 9 bases from J, the junction kept 10 bases outside the gene matches. Germline V gives CDR1 MNHEY, CDR2 SVGAGI. The CDR3 extends over 15 amino acids. The CDR3: CASSYTTDRGFQAFF. The CDR3 DNA is TGTGCCAGCAGTTACACAACAGACAGGGGGTTCCAAGCTTTCTTT.

This clone was observed a handful of times. V is TRBV7-9 and J is TRBJ1-1; no clear D. The CDR3 extends over 13 amino acids. The V end was cut by 8 bases, the J end by 11 bases, with 21 bases between. From germline, CDR1 is SEHNR and CDR2 FQNEAQ (reference sequence). CDR3 loop: CASRSDKGGRAFF. The CDR3 region has the DNA TGTGCCAGCCGTTCCGACAAGGGAGGACGCGCTTTCTTT.